The entry below describes one T cell receptor (beta chain). Its antigen remains unidentified. The data belong to a study of vaccination effects on CD4 cells after COVID-19. At the level of the study: Samples were taken post-vaccine, and their median timing was 72 days after the second dose. Whole-study results and caveats: Whether induced by infection or by vaccine, clones showed marked clonal contraction late after vaccination.

CDR3 length: 11 residues. The germline gives CDR1 SGHAT, CDR2 FQNNGV. The V gene lost 5 bases and the J gene lost 5 bases, with 6 bases spanning the gap. CD4+ T cells specific for antigen were expanded with viral peptide pools by the ViraFEST assay before sequencing. Cells that had been cultured for roughly ten days were the source of isolated CD4+ T cells. Each participant was given two doses of one vaccine (BNT162b2 or mRNA-1273). Each well held 1.5 million to 2.5 million PBMC cultured with around 9.2 ug/ml peptides and 10 IU/ml IL-2. Generated by immunoSEQ multiplex PCR, the TCRdb table keeps only in-frame clones and is missing some. The data show about 20,000 clones, approximately 70% seen once.

Sequencing was performed on CD4+ T cells from PBMCs cultured with HCoV-NL63 spike peptides, taken after COVID-19 vaccination. The receptor's source is a human donor who received a COVID-19 vaccine. J is TRBJ2-5 and V is TRBV11-2; no clear D. CDR3 bases: TGTGCCAGCAGCCTGGGGGAGACCCAGTACTTC. Its protein is CASSLGETQYF.